The entry that follows covers one T cell receptor beta chain sequence. Its matching antigen is unknown. Researchers took blood at baseline, on cycle 4 day 1, and on cycle 7 day 1. Assay: immunoSEQ multiplex PCR; the TCRdb copy retains only in-frame clones and omits some. The table has about 25,000 clones, approximately 86% seen once. This entry is derived from a study of OX40 agonist ivuxolimab in advanced cancers. Study background: Ivuxolimab was delivered to patients intravenously every 2 weeks at doses spanning 0.01 to 10 mg/kg. Points from the study as a whole: Nonresponders, in some cases, also had low normalized T-cell clonal expansion. CD4+ T cells averaged fewer expanded clones than CD8+ T cells.

V was pared by 5 bases and J by 3 bases, with 19 bases between. The CDR3 is made up of 17 amino acids. Germline CDR1 and CDR2: MDHEN and SYDVKM. The chain links TRBV28 to TRBJ2-2; TRBD1 might be the D (6 bases). Sample: CD4+ or CD8+ T cells sorted from blood, taken in a trial of the OX40 agonist ivuxolimab. The receptor's source is an adult with an advanced solid tumor such as melanoma, head and neck, liver or kidney cancer. In DNA, the CDR3 is TGTGCCAGCAGTCTAGACTCAGGACAGAGGGACACCGGGGAGCTGTTTTTT. This codes for CASSLDSGQRDTGELFF.